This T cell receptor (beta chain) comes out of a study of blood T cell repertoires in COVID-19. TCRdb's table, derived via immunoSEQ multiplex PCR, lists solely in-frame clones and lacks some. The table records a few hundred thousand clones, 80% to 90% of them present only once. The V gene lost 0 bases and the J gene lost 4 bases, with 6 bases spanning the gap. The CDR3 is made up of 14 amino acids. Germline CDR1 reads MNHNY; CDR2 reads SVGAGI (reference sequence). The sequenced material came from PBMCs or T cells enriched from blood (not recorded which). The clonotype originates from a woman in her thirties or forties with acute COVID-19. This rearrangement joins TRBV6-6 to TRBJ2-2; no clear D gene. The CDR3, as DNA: TGTGCCAGCAGTTACTCGAGTGGCACCGGGGAGCTGTTTTTT. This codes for CASSYSSGTGELFF.